This TCR beta chain is from a study of shared clonotypes between healthy human individuals. This CDR3 has 14 residues. V shed 2 bases and J shed 9 bases, with 14 bases lying between them. Per germline, CDR1 KGHSH and CDR2 LQKENI. Here immunoSEQ multiplex PCR was the method, and the copy in TCRdb shows in-frame clones only, minus some. The data contain around 1.5 million clones, 95% to 99% of them seen just once; the ten biggest clones take up 0.45%. The sequencing sample was made of naive CD4+ T cells sorted from blood. Subset of the sample: CD45RA+ positively selected. The TCR comes from a young man in good health. The chain employs TRBV18 and TRBJ2-4, with a tentative D call TRBD2 (5 bases). The chain's CDR3 is CASSPLAGFGIQYF. The CDR3 coding sequence is TGTGCCAGCTCACCATTGGCGGGTTTTGGCATTCAGTACTTC.